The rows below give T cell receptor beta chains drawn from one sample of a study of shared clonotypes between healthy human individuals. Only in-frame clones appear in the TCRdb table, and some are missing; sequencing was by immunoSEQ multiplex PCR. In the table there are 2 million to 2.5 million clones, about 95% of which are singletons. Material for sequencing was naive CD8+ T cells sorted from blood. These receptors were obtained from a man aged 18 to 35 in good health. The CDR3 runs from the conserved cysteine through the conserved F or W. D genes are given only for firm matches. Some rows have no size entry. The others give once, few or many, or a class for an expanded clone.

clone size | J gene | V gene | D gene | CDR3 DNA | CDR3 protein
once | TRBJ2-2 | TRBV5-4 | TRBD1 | TGTGCCAGCAGCTTGGAGGACAGGGTTCACACCGGGGAGCTGTTTTTT | CASSLEDRVHTGELFF
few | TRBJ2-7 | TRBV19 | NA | TGTGCCAGCCAGAACTCCTACGAGCAGTACTTC | CASQNSYEQYF
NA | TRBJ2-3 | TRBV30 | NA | TGTGCCTGGAGTGGTCTAGGCACAGATACGCAGTATTTT | CAWSGLGTDTQYF
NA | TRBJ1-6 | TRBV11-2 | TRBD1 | TGTGCCAGCAGCTACCAGGGGGCTTCCTATAATTCACCCCTCCACTTT | CASSYQGASYNSPLHF
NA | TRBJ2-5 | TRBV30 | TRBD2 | TGTGCCTGGAGTCATGGACTAGCGGGGCCTAACCAAGAGACCCAGTACTTC | CAWSHGLAGPNQETQYF
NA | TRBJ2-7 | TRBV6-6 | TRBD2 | TGTGCCTACGGGACTAGCGGGTACGAGCAGTACTTC | CAYGTSGYEQYF
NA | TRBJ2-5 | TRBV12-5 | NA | TGTGCTAGTGCTACCGGGGGGCTCGGAGAGACCCAGTACTTC | CASATGGLGETQYF
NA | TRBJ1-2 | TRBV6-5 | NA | TGTGCCAGCAGTCCACCCTCGACAGGCCGCTATGGCTACACCTTC | CASSPPSTGRYGYTF
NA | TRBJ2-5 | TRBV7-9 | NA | TGTGCCAGCAGCTTATCTTTGGAGGAGACCCAGTACTTC | CASSLSLEETQYF
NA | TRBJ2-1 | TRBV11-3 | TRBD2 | TGTGCCAGCAGCCCTTCGGGACTAGGGGGGGGCATTGAGCAGTTCTTC | CASSPSGLGGGIEQFF
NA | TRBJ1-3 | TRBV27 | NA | TGTGCCAGCAGTTACTACCCGGGACAAGGCCCTGGAAACACCATATATTTT | CASSYYPGQGPGNTIYF
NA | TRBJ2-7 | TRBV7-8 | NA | TGTGCCAGCAGCCCGAACTTCTCCTACGAGCAGTACTTC | CASSPNFSYEQYF
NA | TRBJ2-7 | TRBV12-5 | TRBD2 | TGTGCTAGTGGTTTGGTACTTTCCCCGGGACTAGTCTCCCACGAGCAGTACTTC | CASGLVLSPGLVSHEQYF
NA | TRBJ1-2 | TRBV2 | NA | TGTGCCAGCAGTGAGGGCAGGGTCGCCTATGGCTACACCTTC | CASSEGRVAYGYTF
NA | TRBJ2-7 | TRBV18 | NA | TGTGCCAGCTCACCACCAATTGGGGGACAAGACGAGCAGTACTTC | CASSPPIGGQDEQYF
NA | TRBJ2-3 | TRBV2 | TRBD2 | TGTGCCAGCAGTGGATACGGACTAGCGGGAGCCTCTGATACGCAGTATTTT | CASSGYGLAGASDTQYF
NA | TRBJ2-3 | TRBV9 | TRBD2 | TGTGCCAGCAGCGTTGGGACTAGCGGGGCCAGAGATACGCAGTATTTT | CASSVGTSGARDTQYF
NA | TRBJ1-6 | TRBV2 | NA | TGTGCCAGCACCCGGGACCGCTTGAGCTCCTATAATTCACCCCTCCACTTT | CASTRDRLSSYNSPLHF
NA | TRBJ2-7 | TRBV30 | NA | TGTGCCTGGAGCTGGGATAGGGTGAGCGAGCAGTACTTC | CAWSWDRVSEQYF
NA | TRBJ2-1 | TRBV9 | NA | TGTGCCAGCAGCGGGAGGAGGGGGACTACCAACAATGAGCAGTTCTTC | CASSGRRGTTNNEQFF
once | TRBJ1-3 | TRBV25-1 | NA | TGTGCCTCACACAGCCGGGACTCTGGAAACACCATATATTTT | CASHSRDSGNTIYF
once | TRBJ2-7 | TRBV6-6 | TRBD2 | TGTGCCAGCAGTTACTCTACCCTTAGCGGGGATTACGAGCAGTACTTC | CASSYSTLSGDYEQYF